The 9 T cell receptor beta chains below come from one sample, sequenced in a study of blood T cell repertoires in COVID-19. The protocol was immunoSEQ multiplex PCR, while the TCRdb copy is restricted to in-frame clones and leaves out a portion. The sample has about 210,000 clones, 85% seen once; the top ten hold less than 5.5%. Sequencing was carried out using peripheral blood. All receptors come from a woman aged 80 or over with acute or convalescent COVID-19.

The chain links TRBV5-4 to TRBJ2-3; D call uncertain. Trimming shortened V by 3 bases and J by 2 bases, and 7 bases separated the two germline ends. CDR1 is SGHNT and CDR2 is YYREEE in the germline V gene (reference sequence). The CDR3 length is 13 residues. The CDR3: CASSSTVTDTQYF. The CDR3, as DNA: TGTGCCAGCAGCTCAACTGTCACAGATACGCAGTATTTT.

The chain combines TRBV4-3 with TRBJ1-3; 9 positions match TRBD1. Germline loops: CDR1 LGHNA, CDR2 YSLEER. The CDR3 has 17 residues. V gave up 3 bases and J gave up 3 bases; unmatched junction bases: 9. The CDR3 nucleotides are TGCGCCAGCAGCCACGTTACAGGGGGCTCAATTGGAAACACCATATATTTT. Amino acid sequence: CASSHVTGGSIGNTIYF.

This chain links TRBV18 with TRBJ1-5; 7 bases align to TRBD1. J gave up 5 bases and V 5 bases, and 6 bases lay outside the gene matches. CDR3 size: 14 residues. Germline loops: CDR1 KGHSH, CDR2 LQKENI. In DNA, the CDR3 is TGTGCCAGCTCAGACGCGACAGGGTATCAGCCCCAGCATTTT. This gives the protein CASSDATGYQPQHF.

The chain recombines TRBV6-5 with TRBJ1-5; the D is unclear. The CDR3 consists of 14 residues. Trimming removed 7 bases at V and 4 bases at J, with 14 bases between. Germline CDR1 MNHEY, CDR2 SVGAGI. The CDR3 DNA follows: TGTGCCAGCAAGGCAGAACGGAGGAATCAGCCCCAGCATTTT. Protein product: CASKAERRNQPQHF.

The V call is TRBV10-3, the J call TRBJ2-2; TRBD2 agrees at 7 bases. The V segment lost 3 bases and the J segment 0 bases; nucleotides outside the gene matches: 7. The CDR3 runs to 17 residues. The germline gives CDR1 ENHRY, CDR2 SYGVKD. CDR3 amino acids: CAISDRSGVTNTGELFF. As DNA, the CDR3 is TGTGCCATCAGTGATCGAAGCGGGGTAACGAACACCGGGGAGCTGTTTTTT.

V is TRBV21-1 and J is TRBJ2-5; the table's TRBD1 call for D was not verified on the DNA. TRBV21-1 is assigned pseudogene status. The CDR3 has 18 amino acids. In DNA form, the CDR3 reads TGTGCCAGCAGCAAAGTCCCGGACAGGGAAAGTAAGTTAAGGACCCAGTACTTC. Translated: CASSKVPDRESKLRTQYF.

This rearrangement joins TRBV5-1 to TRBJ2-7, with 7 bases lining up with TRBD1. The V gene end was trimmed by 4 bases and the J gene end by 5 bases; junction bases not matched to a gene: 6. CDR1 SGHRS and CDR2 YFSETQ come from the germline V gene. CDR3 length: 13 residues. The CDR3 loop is CASSLLGGDEQYF. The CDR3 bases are TGCGCCAGCAGCCTTCTAGGGGGCGACGAGCAGTACTTC.

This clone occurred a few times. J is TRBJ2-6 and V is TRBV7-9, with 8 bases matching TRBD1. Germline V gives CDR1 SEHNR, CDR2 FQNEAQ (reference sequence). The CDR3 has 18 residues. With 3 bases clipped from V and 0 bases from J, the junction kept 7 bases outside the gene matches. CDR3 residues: CASSFGQGRGSGANVLTF. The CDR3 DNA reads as TGTGCCAGCAGCTTTGGACAGGGTAGAGGCTCTGGGGCCAACGTCCTGACTTTC. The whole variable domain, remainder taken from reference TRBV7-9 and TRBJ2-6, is DTGVSQNPRHKITKRGQNVTFRCDPISEHNRLYWYRQTLGQGPEFLTYFQNEAQLEKSRLLSDRFSAERPKGSFSTLEIQRTEQGDSAMYLCASSFGQGRGSGANVLTFGAGSRLTVL.

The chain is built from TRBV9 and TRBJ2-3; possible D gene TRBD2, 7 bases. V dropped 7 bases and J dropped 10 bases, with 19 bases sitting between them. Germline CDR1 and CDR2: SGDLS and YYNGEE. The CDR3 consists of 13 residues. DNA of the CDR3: TGTGCCAGCGGAGAGGGAGGGGGTTCGTCGCAGTATTTT. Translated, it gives CASGEGGGSSQYF.